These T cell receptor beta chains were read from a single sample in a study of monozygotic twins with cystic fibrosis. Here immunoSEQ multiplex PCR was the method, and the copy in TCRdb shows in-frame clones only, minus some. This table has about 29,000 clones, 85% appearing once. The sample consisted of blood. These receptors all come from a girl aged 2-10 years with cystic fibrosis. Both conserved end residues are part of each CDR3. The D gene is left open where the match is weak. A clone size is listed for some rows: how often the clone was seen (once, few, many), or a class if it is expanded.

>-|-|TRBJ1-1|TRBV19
CATRIGANTEAFF
TGTGCCACCCGAATAGGGGCGAACACTGAAGCTTTCTTT
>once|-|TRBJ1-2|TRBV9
CASSVVGSGNYGYTF
TGTGCCAGCAGCGTAGTAGGGTCCGGCAACTATGGCTACACCTTC
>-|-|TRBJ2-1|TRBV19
CASSIKRSFISYNEQFF
TGTGCCAGTAGTATAAAGAGGAGTTTCATCTCCTACAATGAGCAGTTCTTC
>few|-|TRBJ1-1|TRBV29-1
CSVGKDNTEAFF
TGCAGCGTCGGAAAAGATAACACTGAAGCTTTCTTT
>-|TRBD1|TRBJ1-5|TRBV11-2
CASSKDRGTQPQHF
TGTGCCAGCAGCAAGGACAGGGGGACTCAGCCCCAGCATTTT
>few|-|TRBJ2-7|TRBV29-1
CSVEDHDSYEQYF
TGCAGCGTTGAAGATCACGACAGCTACGAGCAGTACTTC
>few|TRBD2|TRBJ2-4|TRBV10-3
CAISDRGLADNLAKNIQYF
TGTGCCATCAGTGATCGGGGACTAGCGGATAATTTAGCCAAAAACATTCAGTACTTC
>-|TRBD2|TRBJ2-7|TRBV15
CATSRDVASGSTEQYF
TGTGCCACCAGCAGAGATGTGGCTAGCGGGAGTACCGAGCAGTACTTC
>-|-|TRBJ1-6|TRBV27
CASSLKTALSPLHF
TGTGCCAGCAGTCTAAAGACAGCGTTATCACCCCTCCACTTT
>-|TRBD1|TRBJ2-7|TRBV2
CATRDREVHEQYF
TGTGCCACCAGGGACAGGGAGGTCCACGAGCAGTACTTC
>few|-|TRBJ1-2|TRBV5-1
CASSLGPKTEGANYGYTF
TGCGCCAGCAGCTTGGGGCCTAAAACGGAGGGCGCAAACTATGGCTACACCTTC
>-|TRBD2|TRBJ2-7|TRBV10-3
CASGRVAGGSYEQYF
TGTGCCAGCGGGAGAGTAGCGGGAGGGTCCTACGAGCAGTACTTC
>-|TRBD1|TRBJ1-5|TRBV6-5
CASSRQGLNQPQHF
TGTGCCAGCAGTAGACAGGGACTTAATCAGCCCCAGCATTTT